One and the same sample provided the 29 T cell receptor beta chains below, sequenced in a study of blood T cell repertoires in COVID-19. Libraries were prepared by immunoSEQ multiplex PCR; TCRdb keeps only in-frame clonotypes and omits some of them. The sample holds some 100,000 clones; approximately 93% are singletons and the top ten take 0.85% to 1%. The sequencing sample was made of peripheral blood. These TCRs come from a man aged 55 to 69 with acute or convalescent COVID-19.

CDR3 sequence (DNA): TGTGCCAGCAGCTGGGGGGGGACTAGCGGTGAAGAGACCCAGTACTTC. Translated: CASSWGGTSGEETQYF. The chain combines TRBV11-2 with TRBJ2-5; 11 nucleotides agree with TRBD2. V dropped 4 bases and J dropped 3; count of bases not matched to a gene: 7. This CDR3 has 16 residues. Germline values: CDR1 SGHAT, CDR2 FQNNGV.

This clone was picked up a small number of times. The chain links TRBV11-2 to TRBJ1-3, with 7 bases matching TRBD1. Germline V CDR1 and CDR2: SGHAT, FQNNGV. The J segment lost 0 bases and the V segment lost 4 bases, leaving 3 bases of the junction unmatched. CDR3 size: 15 residues. The CDR3 nucleotides are TGTGCCAGCAGCTATACAGGGGTCTCTGGAAACACCATATATTTT. This sequence encodes CASSYTGVSGNTIYF.

The chain couples TRBV27 to TRBJ2-2; 7 bases map to TRBD2. Germline lookup yields CDR1 MNHEY and CDR2 SMNVEV (reference sequence). V trimming: 10 bases; J trimming: 5 bases; junction bases outside the gene matches: 1. This CDR3 comprises 11 residues. The CDR3 here is CATGRTGELFF. Here the CDR3 DNA reads TGTGCCACCGGGAGGACCGGGGAGCTGTTTTTT.

This chain uses TRBV6-1 with TRBJ1-5; D uncertain. Germline V gene sequence: CDR1 MNHNS, CDR2 SASEGT. With 0 bases removed from V and 4 bases from J, the gap between germline ends came to 7 bases. This CDR3 contains 14 residues. CDR3 DNA: TGTGCCAGCAGTGAAGCGCCCAGAAATCAGCCCCAGCATTTT. Protein: CASSEAPRNQPQHF.

This clone was picked up one time. The chain has TRBV2 and TRBJ2-5; tentative D call: TRBD1 (6 bases). This CDR3 region has 15 residues. The germline gives CDR1 SNHLY, CDR2 FYNNEI. V shed 6 bases and J shed 5 bases, with 19 bases lying between them. DNA for the CDR3: TGTGCCAGCAGGCGTGGGCCAGGGGAGCGTGAGACCCAGTACTTC. Translated, it gives CASRRGPGERETQYF. Drawing the rest from reference TRBV2 and TRBJ2-5, the complete variable domain is EPEVTQTPSHQVTQMGQEVILRCVPISNHLYFYWYRQILGQKVEFLVSFYNNEISEKSEIFDDQFSVERPDGSNFTLKIRSTKLEDSAMYFCASRRGPGERETQYFGPGTRLLVL.

The V gene is TRBV28, the J gene TRBJ2-3; tentatively, D is TRBD1 (8 bases). Trimming left V 6 bases short and J 5 bases short, with 27 bases between. Germline values: CDR1 MDHEN, CDR2 SYDVKM. This CDR3 has 18 amino acids. The CDR3 coding sequence is TGTGCCAGCAGCCGTCCCGGGACAGGACCTACGGGGGGAGATACGCAGTATTTT. It yields the protein CASSRPGTGPTGGDTQYF. Combining the CDR3 with reference TRBV28 and TRBJ2-3 gives the whole variable domain DVKVTQSSRYLVKRTGEKVFLECVQDMDHENMFWYRQDPGLGLRLIYFSYDVKMKEKGDIPEGYSVSREKKERFSLILESASTNQTSMYLCASSRPGTGPTGGDTQYFGPGTRLTVL.

This chain joins TRBV25-1 and TRBJ2-2, with a weak D call TRBD2 (5 bases). Germline V gene data show CDR1 as MGHDK and CDR2 as SYGVNS. Trimming pared 5 bases from V and 1 base from J, leaving 8 bases between. The CDR3 has 14 residues. The CDR3 loop is CASSYGMNTGELFF. For the CDR3, the DNA is TGTGCCAGCAGTTACGGGATGAACACCGGGGAGCTGTTTTTT.

J is TRBJ2-7 and V is TRBV2; perhaps TRBD1 as D (5 bases). The CDR3 consists of 12 residues. CDR1 SNHLY and CDR2 FYNNEI come from the germline V gene. Between the trimmed V and J ends, which lost 6 bases and 4 bases, there was a span of 10 bases. CDR3 sequence reads: CASSTGLYEQYV. CDR3 in DNA: TGTGCCAGCAGCACAGGTTTATACGAGCAGTACGTC.

This chain links TRBV6-5 with TRBJ1-2; D not resolved. The V gene's germline CDR1 is MNHEY and CDR2 SVGAGI. The CDR3 length is 11 residues. V lost 6 bases to trimming and J lost 2 bases, with 4 bases between them. This chain's CDR3 is CASRGNYGYTF. CDR3 in DNA: TGTGCCAGCAGGGGCAACTATGGCTACACCTTC.

The V gene is TRBV3-1 (or the pseudogene TRBV3-2), the J gene TRBJ1-6; D might be TRBD1 (5 bases). Germline loops: CDR1 LGHDT, CDR2 YNNKEL (reference sequence). Trimming cost V 1 base and J 5 bases, with 9 bases left between them. The CDR3 sequence is 15 residues long. The DNA for the CDR3 is TGTGCCAGCAGCCAAGTCGCCAGGGATAATTCACCCCTCCACTTT. Its protein is CASSQVARDNSPLHF.

This sequence joins TRBV7-2 and TRBJ2-2; the D gene is possibly TRBD2 (5 bases). Trimming took off 5 bases at V and 4 bases at J, with 14 bases between the two ends. CDR3 size: 15 residues. Germline V gene sequence: CDR1 SGHTA, CDR2 FQGNSA. CDR3 DNA sequence: TGTGCCAGCAGCCTCCGACTGGCGGGCACCGGGGAGCTGTTTTTT. Its protein is CASSLRLAGTGELFF.

The rearrangement uses TRBV14 and TRBJ1-2; D unresolved. CDR1 SGHDN and CDR2 FVKESK come from the germline V gene. The CDR3 is 14 amino acids. Trimming took off 4 bases at V and 4 bases at J, with 13 bases between the two ends. The CDR3 sequence is CASSRLREAYGYTF. The DNA for the CDR3 is TGTGCCAGCAGCCGCCTGAGGGAGGCCTATGGCTACACCTTC.

This clone occurred once. This chain links TRBV3-1 (or the pseudogene TRBV3-2) with TRBJ2-1; 14 nucleotides agree with TRBD2. CDR3 length: 16 residues. Germline CDR1 is LGHDT and CDR2 is YNNKEL (reference sequence). V lost 3 bases and J lost 2; bases outside the gene matches: 0. CDR3 sequence: CASSQGLAGAYNEQFF. CDR3 in DNA: TGTGCCAGCAGCCAGGGACTAGCGGGGGCCTACAATGAGCAGTTCTTC.

The rearrangement links TRBV13 to TRBJ1-2; D is unresolved. This CDR3 is built from 13 residues. Trimming removed 0 bases at V and 8 bases at J, with 10 bases between. CDR1 PRHDT and CDR2 FYEKMQ come from the germline V gene (reference sequence). CDR3 region: CASSLGLQSGYTF. For the CDR3, the DNA is TGTGCCAGCAGCTTAGGACTGCAAAGCGGCTACACCTTC.

The genes are TRBV2 and TRBJ1-2, with TRBD1 as a possible D gene (6 bases). The V gene lost 4 bases and the J gene lost 5 bases, with 17 bases spanning the gap. The germline gives CDR1 SNHLY, CDR2 FYNNEI. The CDR3 totals 15 residues. The CDR3, as DNA: TGTGCCAGCAGTGTAACCCCGACAGGAACATATGGCTACACCTTC. Amino acids: CASSVTPTGTYGYTF.

This clone was observed once. The DNA of the CDR3 is TGTGCCAGTAGTATAGGAGCCCGAACGGGCACTGAAGCTTTCTTT. Translation gives CASSIGARTGTEAFF. The chain links TRBV19 to TRBJ1-1; no firm D call. Germline CDR1 LNHDA, CDR2 SQIVND (reference sequence). V dropped 1 base and J dropped 4 bases, with 13 bases sitting between them. This CDR3 region has 15 residues.

This chain joins TRBV6-6 and TRBJ2-5; no clear D. This CDR3 comprises 11 residues. V lost 6 bases and J lost 9, with 11 bases in between. Germline values: CDR1 MNHNY, CDR2 SVGAGI (reference sequence). The CDR3: CASRGAWAQYF. CDR3 bases: TGTGCCAGCAGGGGCGCCTGGGCCCAGTACTTC.

The chain has TRBV30 and TRBJ1-2, with TRBD1 matching over 7 bases. V was clipped by 5 bases and J by 6 bases; unmatched bases: 12. CDR1 GTSNPN and CDR2 SVGIG come from the germline V gene (reference sequence). The CDR3 is made up of 14 amino acids. CDR3 loop: CAWAAPQGQNGYTF. The CDR3 DNA follows: TGTGCCTGGGCGGCGCCTCAGGGACAGAATGGCTACACCTTC.

CDR3 in DNA: TGTGCCAGCAGCCCTCCGGGGACTAGCGGGAGTGGGAACACCGGGGAGCTGTTTTTT. Translating it yields CASSPPGTSGSGNTGELFF. The chain has TRBV2 and TRBJ2-2; the match to TRBD2 covers 14 bases. CDR3 length: 19 residues. Trimming removed 6 bases from V and 1 base from J; junction bases left unmatched: 10. Germline V gene lookup returns CDR1 SNHLY and CDR2 FYNNEI.

This clone has just one count. The CDR3 protein is CASSRPGQGPGKNEQFF. The CDR3 DNA reads as TGTGCCAGCAGCCGCCCGGGACAGGGGCCTGGGAAGAATGAGCAGTTCTTC. The chain uses TRBV3-1 (or the pseudogene TRBV3-2) and TRBJ2-1, with 10 bases lining up with TRBD1. The CDR3 has 17 amino acids. Trimming at V came to 4 bases and at J to 7 bases, leaving 13 bases not matched to a gene. In germline, CDR1 is LGHDT, CDR2 YNNKEL (reference sequence).

CDR3 sequence (DNA): TGTGCCTGCGGTGGGTTGACAGGGGGTTCACCCCTCCACTTT. Translating gives CACGGLTGGSPLHF. The chain employs TRBV30 and TRBJ1-6, with TRBD1 matching 9 bases. The CDR3 contains 14 residues. Looked up from germline, CDR1 is GTSNPN and CDR2 is SVGIG (reference sequence). V lost 6 bases and J lost 9; bases outside the gene matches: 9.

Here the CDR3 reads CASLDRGNTEAFF. In DNA, the CDR3 is TGTGCCAGCCTGGACAGGGGAAACACTGAAGCTTTCTTT. The chain recombines TRBV28 with TRBJ1-1; 9 nucleotides match TRBD1. J was trimmed by 2 bases and V by 8 bases; bases with no gene match: 3. CDR1 is MDHEN and CDR2 is SYDVKM in the germline V gene. The CDR3 runs to 13 residues. The entire variable domain, with the rest obtained from reference TRBV28 and TRBJ1-1, is as follows: DVKVTQSSRYLVKRTGEKVFLECVQDMDHENMFWYRQDPGLGLRLIYFSYDVKMKEKGDIPEGYSVSREKKERFSLILESASTNQTSMYLCASLDRGNTEAFFGQGTRLTVV.

This chain connects TRBV18 to TRBJ2-1; no clear D gene. CDR1 is KGHSH, CDR2 LQKENI, per germline. Trimming left V 3 bases short and J 7 bases short, with 7 bases between. The CDR3 contains 12 residues. The CDR3 coding sequence is TGTGCCAGCTCACCGGTGGAGAATGAGCAGTTCTTC. Its translation: CASSPVENEQFF.

V gene TRBV28 combines with J gene TRBJ2-7, with 8 bases identical to TRBD2. This CDR3 comprises 16 residues. The ends lost 6 bases at V and 0 bases at J; junction bases unmatched: 10. The germline CDR1 and CDR2 sequences are MDHEN and SYDVKM. CDR3 nucleotide sequence: TGTGCCAGCAGCCCCGGGGGGGTGGGGAGCTCCTACGAGCAGTACGTC. Encoded protein: CASSPGGVGSSYEQYV.

The J gene is TRBJ1-4, the V gene TRBV7-2, with D possibly matching TRBD1 (6 bases). Germline CDR1 reads SGHTA; CDR2 reads FQGNSA. This CDR3 spans 15 amino acids. Trimming cost V 5 bases and J 7 bases, with 17 bases left between them. CDR3 loop: CASSQQTGQGEKLFF. The CDR3 coding sequence is TGTGCCAGCAGCCAGCAAACAGGGCAGGGTGAAAAACTGTTTTTT.

This clone was found once. The gene calls are TRBV28 and TRBJ2-3, with D tentatively TRBD2 (5 bases). There are 13 residues in the CDR3. CDR1 MDHEN and CDR2 SYDVKM come from the germline V gene. With 8 bases removed from V and 4 bases from J, the gap between germline ends came to 13 bases. Here the CDR3 DNA reads TGTGCCAGCCGAGGGTGGCGGGCAGATACGCAGTATTTT. Its protein product is CASRGWRADTQYF.

J is TRBJ1-4 and V is TRBV29-1; a possible D gene is TRBD1 (6 bases). The CDR3 runs to 13 residues. Trimming cost V 5 bases and J 5 bases, with 12 bases left between them. The germline gives CDR1 SQVTM, CDR2 ANQGSEA. The CDR3 is CSVLGRGNEKLFF. The CDR3 DNA reads as TGCAGCGTTTTGGGCAGGGGAAATGAAAAACTGTTTTTT.

This clone was observed a single time. The genes are TRBV7-2 and TRBJ2-1, with 7 nucleotides matching TRBD1. The germline CDR1 and CDR2 sequences are SGHTA and FQGNSA. This CDR3 spans 15 amino acids. After removal of 5 bases from V and 3 bases from J, the junction contained 7 bases not matched to a gene. The CDR3 coding sequence is TGTGCCAGCAGCCTGACAGGGACCGGCTACAATGAGCAGTTCTTC. This encodes CASSLTGTGYNEQFF.

This clone was observed a handful of times. This chain links TRBV11-3 with TRBJ2-2, with D unclear. The CDR3 has 14 amino acids. Looked up from germline, CDR1 is SGHNT and CDR2 is YENEEA. Trimming removed 2 bases from V and 3 bases from J, with 7 bases in between. CDR3 amino acids: CASSLRSYTGELFF. CDR3 DNA: TGTGCCAGCAGCTTAAGGAGCTACACCGGGGAGCTGTTTTTT.